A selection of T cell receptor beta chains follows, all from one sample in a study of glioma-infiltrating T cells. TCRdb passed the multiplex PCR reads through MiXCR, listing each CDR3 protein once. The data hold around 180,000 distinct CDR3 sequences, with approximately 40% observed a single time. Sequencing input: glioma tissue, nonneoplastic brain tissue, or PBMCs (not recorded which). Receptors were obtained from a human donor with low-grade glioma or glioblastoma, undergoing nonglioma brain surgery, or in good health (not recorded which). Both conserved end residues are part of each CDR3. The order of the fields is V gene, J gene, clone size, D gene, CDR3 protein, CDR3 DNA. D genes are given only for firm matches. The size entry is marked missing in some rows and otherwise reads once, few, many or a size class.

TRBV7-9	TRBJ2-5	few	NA	CASSLEGSETQYF	TGTGCCAGCAGCTTAGAGGGGTCGGAGACCCAGTACTTC
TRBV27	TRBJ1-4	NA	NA	CARSLTHHNEKLFF	TGTGCCAGATCATTGACACACCATAATGAAAAACTGTTTTTT
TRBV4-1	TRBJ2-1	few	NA	CASSLSEPFYNEQFF	TGCGCCAGCAGCCTCTCCGAGCCCTTTTACAATGAGCAGTTCTTC
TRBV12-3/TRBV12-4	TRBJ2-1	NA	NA	CASSTTDPSPCNEQFF	TGTGCCAGCAGTACGACGGACCCTTCTCCGTGCAATGAGCAGTTCTTC
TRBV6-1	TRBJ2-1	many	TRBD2	CASKRTVSGNYEQFF	TGTGCCAGCAAACGAACGGTCAGCGGGAACTATGAGCAGTTCTTC
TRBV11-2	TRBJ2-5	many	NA	CASSGNAPGEETQYF	TGTGCCAGCAGCGGCAACGCTCCGGGGGAAGAGACCCAGTACTTC
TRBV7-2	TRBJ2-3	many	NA	CASSRPPTQYF	TGTGCCAGCAGCCGCCCTCCCACGCAGTATTTT
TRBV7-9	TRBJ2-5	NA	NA	CASSSTGAWESQYF	TGTGCCAGCAGCTCGACCGGGGCATGGGAGAGCCAGTACTTC
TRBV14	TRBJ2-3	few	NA	CASSQFTSRTDTQYF	TGTGCCAGCAGCCAGTTCACGAGCCGAACAGATACGCAGTATTTT
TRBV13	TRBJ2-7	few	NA	CASSFGKPTYEQYF	TGTGCCAGCAGCTTCGGGAAACCTACCTACGAGCAGTACTTC
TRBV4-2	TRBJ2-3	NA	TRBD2	CASSQELAGATDTQYF	TGTGCCAGCAGCCAAGAATTAGCGGGTGCAACAGATACGCAGTATTTT
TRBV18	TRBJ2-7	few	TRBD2	CASSSTGLAGGLHEQYF	TGTGCCAGCTCCTCGACAGGACTAGCGGGAGGTCTCCACGAGCAGTACTTC
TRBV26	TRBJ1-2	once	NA	CASSYRQHKGHTF	TGTGCCAGCAGTTACAGGCAGCACAAGGGCCACACCTTC
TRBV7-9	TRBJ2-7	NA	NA	CASSLLTGTVGEQYF	TGTGCCAGCAGCTTACTTACAGGGACGGTCGGCGAGCAGTACTTC
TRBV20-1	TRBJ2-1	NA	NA	CSASRQCVNEQFF	TGCAGTGCTAGCCGACAGTGCGTCAATGAGCAGTTCTTC
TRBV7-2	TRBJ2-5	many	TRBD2	CASSSTSGSVQTQYF	TGTGCCAGCAGCTCGACTAGCGGGAGTGTGCAGACCCAGTACTTC
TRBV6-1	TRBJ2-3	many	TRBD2	CASSFSGTTDTQYF	TGTGCCAGCAGTTTCAGCGGGACTACAGATACGCAGTATTTT
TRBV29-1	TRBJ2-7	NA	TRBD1	CSFGRTGYEQYF	TGCAGCTTTGGCCGGACAGGGTACGAGCAGTACTTC
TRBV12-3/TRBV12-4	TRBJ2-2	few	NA	CASSLQAAAGELFF	TGTGCCAGCAGTTTACAGGCTGCGGCCGGGGAGCTGTTTTTT
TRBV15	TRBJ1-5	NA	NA	CATSEGRLDADTQHF	TGTGCCACAAGCGAAGGACGCCTGGACGCAGATACGCAGCATTTT
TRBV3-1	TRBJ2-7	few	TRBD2	CASSQGLAGMGQYF	TGTGCCAGCAGCCAAGGGCTAGCGGGAATGGGGCAGTACTTC
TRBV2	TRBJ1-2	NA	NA	CASRSGRHYGYTF	TGTGCCAGCAGGTCGGGACGGCACTATGGCTACACCTTC
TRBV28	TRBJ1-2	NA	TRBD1	CVSNSGGAVSGGYTF	TGTGTTAGCAATTCAGGGGGCGCGGTTTCAGGTGGCTACACCTTC